This T cell receptor beta chain was recovered during a study of blood T cell repertoires in COVID-19. Study details: Both acute and convalescent COVID-19 samples were obtained from the United States, Italy and Spain. T cells, B-cell-depleted T cells, or PBMCs supplied cDNA or gDNA.

TCRdb's copy holds only in-frame clones and misses some; the assay was immunoSEQ multiplex PCR. The sample records approximately 200,000 clones, around 84% being singletons. Enrollees, about 18 to 95 years old, lived in 20 to 25 US areas. This clone has only one observation. Germline CDR1 and CDR2: ENHRY and SYGVKD. The CDR3 spans 16 residues. Germline trimming cut 0 bases from V and 8 bases from J; bases unmatched to any gene: 9. The chain is built from TRBV10-3 and TRBJ2-1; the match to TRBD2 covers 8 bases. The specimen sequenced was PBMCs or T cells enriched from blood (not recorded which). The sequence came from a man aged 40-49 years who had recovered from COVID-19. CDR3 loop: CAISESRGTSIYEQFF. The DNA of the CDR3 is TGTGCCATCAGTGAGTCGAGAGGGACTAGTATCTATGAGCAGTTCTTC.